The present entry profiles one T cell receptor beta chain with its context. As yet, its antigen is unknown. Trimming cost V 6 bases and J 2 bases, with 3 bases left between them. The CDR3 runs 11 residues. Germline CDR1 reads SGHDT; CDR2 reads YYEEEE. These data are taken from a study of chemoradiotherapy in HPV16-positive cancers. Study information: Candidate HPV-specific T-cell clones and common TCR motifs came from functional assays in a couple of HPV16-positive patients. Study-wide points: Non-HPV-specific T cells did not expand in tumors during treatment, whereas candidate HPV-specific clones and E7-related motifs did.

TCRdb's copy holds only in-frame clones and misses some; the assay was immunoSEQ multiplex PCR. The table has 10,000 or so clones, 65% to 85% seen once; the top ten hold approximately 2.4%. The specimen comprised blood, sampled from a patient who underwent chemoradiotherapy. This TCR came from a human donor with HPV-associated anogenital cancer. This chain connects TRBV5-6 to TRBJ1-3; D uncertain. The CDR3 loop is CASTAGNTIYF. CDR3 nucleotides: TGTGCCAGCACAGCTGGAAACACCATATATTTT.